This entry lists 4 T cell receptor beta chains sequenced from one sample in a study of T cell responses to AZD1222 COVID-19 vaccine. Generated by immunoSEQ multiplex PCR, the TCRdb table keeps only in-frame clones and is missing some. The table lists approximately 200,000 clones, 70% to 90% of them singletons. Here the sequenced sample was peripheral blood, taken on day 0 of AZD1222 vaccination. The receptors were gathered from an adult in good health.

The chain couples TRBV9 to TRBJ2-1; D tentatively fits TRBD1 or TRBD2 (8 bases each). Trimming pared 3 bases from V and 3 bases from J, leaving 16 bases between. This CDR3 has 16 amino acids. Germline-derived CDR1 and CDR2 are SGDLS and YYNGEE. CDR3 amino acids: CASSARGGQVYNEQFF. CDR3 coding DNA: TGTGCCAGCAGCGCTCGGGGGGGACAGGTCTACAATGAGCAGTTCTTC.

This clone was seen only once. The chain carries TRBV5-8 and TRBJ2-1; D might be TRBD2 (7 bases). Germline CDR1 reads SGHTS; CDR2 reads YDEGEE. The CDR3 has 13 residues. Deletions cut 7 bases from V and 4 bases from J, with 12 bases between. CDR3 DNA: TGTGCCAGCGGGGGGGCAGGGTACAATGAGCAGTTCTTC. Protein: CASGGAGYNEQFF.

This chain uses TRBV19 with TRBJ1-4; D possibly corresponds to TRBD1 (5 bases). Trimming cost V 7 bases and J 0 bases, with 15 bases left between them. The CDR3 runs to 16 residues. The germline CDR1 and CDR2 sequences are LNHDA and SQIVND (reference sequence). This chain's CDR3 is CASTHRGQTTNEKLFF. The CDR3 region has the DNA TGTGCCAGTACCCACCGGGGCCAAACAACTAATGAAAAACTGTTTTTT.

DNA of the CDR3: TGTGCCAGCAGCGTAGAGTGGGGGTCGGGTGAGCAGTACTTC. Protein sequence: CASSVEWGSGEQYF. The chain links TRBV9 to TRBJ2-7; D may match TRBD1 or TRBD2 (5 bases each). Germline V lookup: CDR1 SGDLS, CDR2 YYNGEE. The CDR3 is 14 amino acids. Trimming removed 0 bases at V and 7 bases at J, with 14 bases between.